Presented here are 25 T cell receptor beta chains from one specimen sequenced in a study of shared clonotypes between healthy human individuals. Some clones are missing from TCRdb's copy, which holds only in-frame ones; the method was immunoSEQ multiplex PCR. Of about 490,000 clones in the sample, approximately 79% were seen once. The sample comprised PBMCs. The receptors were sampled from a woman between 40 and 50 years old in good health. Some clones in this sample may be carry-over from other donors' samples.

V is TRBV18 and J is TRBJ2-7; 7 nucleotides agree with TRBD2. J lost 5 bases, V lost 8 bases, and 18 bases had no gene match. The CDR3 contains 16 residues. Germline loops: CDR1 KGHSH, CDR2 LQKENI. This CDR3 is CASTTRKGLSSDEQYF. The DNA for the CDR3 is TGTGCCAGCACAACCAGGAAGGGACTAAGCAGTGACGAGCAGTACTTC.

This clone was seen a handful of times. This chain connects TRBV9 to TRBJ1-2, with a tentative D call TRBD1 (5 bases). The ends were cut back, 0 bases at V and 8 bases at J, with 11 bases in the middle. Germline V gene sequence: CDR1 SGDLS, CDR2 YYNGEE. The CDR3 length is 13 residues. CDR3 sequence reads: CASSVGGRGGYTF. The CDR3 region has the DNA TGTGCCAGCAGCGTAGGGGGCCGGGGCGGCTACACCTTC.

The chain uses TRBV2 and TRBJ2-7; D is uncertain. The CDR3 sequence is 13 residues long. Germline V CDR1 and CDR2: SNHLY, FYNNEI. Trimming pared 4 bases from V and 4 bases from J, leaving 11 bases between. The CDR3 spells CASSVVYRYEQYF. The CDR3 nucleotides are TGTGCCAGCAGTGTCGTCTACCGATACGAGCAGTACTTC.

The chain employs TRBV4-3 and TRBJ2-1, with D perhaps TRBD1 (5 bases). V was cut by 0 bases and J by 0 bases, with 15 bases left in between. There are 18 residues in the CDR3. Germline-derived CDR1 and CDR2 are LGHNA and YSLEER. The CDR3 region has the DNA TGCGCCAGCAGCCAAGATACTGGGGCTCCCAGCTCCTACAATGAGCAGTTCTTC. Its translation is CASSQDTGAPSSYNEQFF.

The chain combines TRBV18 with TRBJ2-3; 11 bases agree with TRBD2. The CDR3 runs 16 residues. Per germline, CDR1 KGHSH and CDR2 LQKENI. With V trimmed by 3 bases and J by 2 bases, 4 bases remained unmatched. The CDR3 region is CASSPRLAGHTDTQYF. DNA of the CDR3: TGTGCCAGCTCACCTAGACTAGCGGGACACACAGATACGCAGTATTTT.

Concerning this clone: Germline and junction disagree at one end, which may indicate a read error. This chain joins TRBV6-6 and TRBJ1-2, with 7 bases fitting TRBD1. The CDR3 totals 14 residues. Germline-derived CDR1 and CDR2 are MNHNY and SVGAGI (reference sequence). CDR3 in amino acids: CASSTTGVNCGHTF. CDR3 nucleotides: TGTGCCAGCAGCACCACAGGGGTTAACTGTGGCCACACCTTC.

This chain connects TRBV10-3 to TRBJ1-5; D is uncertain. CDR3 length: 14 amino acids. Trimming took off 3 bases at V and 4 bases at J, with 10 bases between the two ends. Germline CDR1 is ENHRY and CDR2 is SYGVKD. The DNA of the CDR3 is TGTGCCATCAGTGACTCAGAAGCTAATCAGCCCCAGCATTTT. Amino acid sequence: CAISDSEANQPQHF.

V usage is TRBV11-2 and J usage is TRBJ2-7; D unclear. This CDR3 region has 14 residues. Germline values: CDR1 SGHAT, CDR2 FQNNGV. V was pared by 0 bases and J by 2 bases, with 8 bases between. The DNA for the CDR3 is TGTGCCAGCAGCTTAGAGAGGCAAACCTACGAGCAGTACTTC. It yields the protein CASSLERQTYEQYF.

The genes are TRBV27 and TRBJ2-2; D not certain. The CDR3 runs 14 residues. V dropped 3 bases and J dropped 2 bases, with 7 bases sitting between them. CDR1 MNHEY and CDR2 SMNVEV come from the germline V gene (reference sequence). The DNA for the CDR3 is TGTGCCAGCAGTTTTTGGCGAAACACCGGGGAGCTGTTTTTT. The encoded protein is CASSFWRNTGELFF.

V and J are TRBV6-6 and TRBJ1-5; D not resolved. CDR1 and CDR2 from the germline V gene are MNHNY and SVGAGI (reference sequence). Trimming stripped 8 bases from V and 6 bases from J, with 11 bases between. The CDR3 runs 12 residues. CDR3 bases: TGTGCCAGCGGCTCTACGGTTCAGCCCCAGCATTTT. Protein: CASGSTVQPQHF.

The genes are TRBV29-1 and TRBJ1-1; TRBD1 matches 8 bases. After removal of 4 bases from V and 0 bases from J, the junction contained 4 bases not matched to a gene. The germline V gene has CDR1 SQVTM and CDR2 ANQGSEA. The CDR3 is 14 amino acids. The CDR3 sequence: CSVGDRSLNTEAFF. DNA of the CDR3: TGCAGCGTTGGGGACAGGTCATTGAACACTGAAGCTTTCTTT.

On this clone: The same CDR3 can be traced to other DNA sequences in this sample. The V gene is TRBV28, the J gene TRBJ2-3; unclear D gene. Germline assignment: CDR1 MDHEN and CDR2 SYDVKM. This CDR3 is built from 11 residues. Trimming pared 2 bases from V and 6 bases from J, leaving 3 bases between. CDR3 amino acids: CASSLVDTQYF. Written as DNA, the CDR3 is TGTGCCAGCAGTTTAGTTGATACGCAGTATTTT.

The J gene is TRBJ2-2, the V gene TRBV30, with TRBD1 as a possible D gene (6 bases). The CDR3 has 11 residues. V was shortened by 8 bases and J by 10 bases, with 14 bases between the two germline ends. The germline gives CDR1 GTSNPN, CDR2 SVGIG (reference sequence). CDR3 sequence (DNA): TGTGCCCACAGGGTTTATGAGGAGCTGTTTTTT. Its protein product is CAHRVYEELFF.

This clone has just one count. The CDR3 region is CASSPLGGLAHQFF. The CDR3 DNA follows: TGCGCCAGCAGCCCCCTCGGGGGACTAGCGCACCAGTTCTTC. The rearrangement joins TRBV4-3 to TRBJ2-1, with 10 bases identical to TRBD2. The CDR3 is 14 amino acids. Germline-derived CDR1 and CDR2 are LGHNA and YSLEER. The V gene end was trimmed by 4 bases and the J gene end by 13 bases; junction bases not matched to a gene: 10.

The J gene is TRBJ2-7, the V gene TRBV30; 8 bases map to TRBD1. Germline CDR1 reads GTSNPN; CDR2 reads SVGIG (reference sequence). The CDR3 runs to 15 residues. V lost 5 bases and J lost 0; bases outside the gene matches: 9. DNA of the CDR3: TGTGCCTGGCGCCTCAGGGGGCGATTCTCCTACGAGCAGTACTTC. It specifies CAWRLRGRFSYEQYF.

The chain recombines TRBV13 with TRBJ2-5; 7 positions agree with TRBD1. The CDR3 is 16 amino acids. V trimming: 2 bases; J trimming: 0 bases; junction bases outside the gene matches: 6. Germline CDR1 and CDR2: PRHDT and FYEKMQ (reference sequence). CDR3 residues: CASSLKAGGYQETQYF. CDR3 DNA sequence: TGTGCCAGCAGCTTAAAGGCAGGGGGATACCAAGAGACCCAGTACTTC.

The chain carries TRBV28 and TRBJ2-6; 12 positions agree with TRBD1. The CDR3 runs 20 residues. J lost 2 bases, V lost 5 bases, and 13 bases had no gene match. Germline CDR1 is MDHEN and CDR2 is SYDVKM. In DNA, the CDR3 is TGTGCCAGCAGTCCTACCTTTAACCGGGACAGGGGGCCTGGGGCCAACGTCCTGACTTTC. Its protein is CASSPTFNRDRGPGANVLTF.

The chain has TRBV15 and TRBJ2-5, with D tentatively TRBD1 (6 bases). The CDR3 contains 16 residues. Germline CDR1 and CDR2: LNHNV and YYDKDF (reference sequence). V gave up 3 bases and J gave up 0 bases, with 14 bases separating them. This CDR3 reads CATSRHYRDNQETQYF. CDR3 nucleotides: TGTGCCACCAGCAGGCATTATAGGGACAACCAAGAGACCCAGTACTTC.

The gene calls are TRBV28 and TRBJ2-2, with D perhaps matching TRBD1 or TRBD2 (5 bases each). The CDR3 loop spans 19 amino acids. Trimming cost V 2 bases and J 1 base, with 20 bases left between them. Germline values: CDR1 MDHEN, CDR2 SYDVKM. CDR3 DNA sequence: TGTGCCAGCAGTTTAGAGGGACCCCCTCGGGCAGTGAACACCGGGGAGCTGTTTTTT. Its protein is CASSLEGPPRAVNTGELFF.

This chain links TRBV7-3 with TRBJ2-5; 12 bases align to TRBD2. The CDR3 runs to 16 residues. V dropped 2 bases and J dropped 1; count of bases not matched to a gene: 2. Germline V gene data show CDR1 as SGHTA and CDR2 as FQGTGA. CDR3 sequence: CASSLGLAGPQETQYF. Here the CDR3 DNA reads TGTGCCAGCAGCTTAGGACTAGCGGGACCCCAAGAGACCCAGTACTTC.

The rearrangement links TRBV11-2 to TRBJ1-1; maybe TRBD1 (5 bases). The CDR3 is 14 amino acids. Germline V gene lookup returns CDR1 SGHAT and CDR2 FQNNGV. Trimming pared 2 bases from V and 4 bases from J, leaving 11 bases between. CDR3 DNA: TGTGCCAGCAGCTTACAGGGAGGAATCACTGAAGCTTTCTTT. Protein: CASSLQGGITEAFF.

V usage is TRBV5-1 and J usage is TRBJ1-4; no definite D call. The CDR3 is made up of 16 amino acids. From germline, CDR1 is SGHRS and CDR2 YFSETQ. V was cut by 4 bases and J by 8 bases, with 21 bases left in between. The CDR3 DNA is TGCGCCAGCAGCCCGGGATTATCACCAAGAGAGGAAAAACTGTTTTTT. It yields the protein CASSPGLSPREEKLFF.

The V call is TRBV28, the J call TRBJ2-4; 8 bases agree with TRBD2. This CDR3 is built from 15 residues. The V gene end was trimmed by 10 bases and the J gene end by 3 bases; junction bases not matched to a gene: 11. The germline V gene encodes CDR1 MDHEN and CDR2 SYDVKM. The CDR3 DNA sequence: TGTGCCACGACCTATAGCGGGATGTTCAAAAACATTCAGTACTTC. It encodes CATTYSGMFKNIQYF.

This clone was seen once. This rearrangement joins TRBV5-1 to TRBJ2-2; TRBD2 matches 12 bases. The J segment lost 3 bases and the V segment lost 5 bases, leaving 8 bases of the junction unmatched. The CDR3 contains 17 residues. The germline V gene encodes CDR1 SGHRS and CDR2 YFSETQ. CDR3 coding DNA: TGCGCCAGCAGACGACTATCTAGCGGGAGGGACACCGGGGAGCTGTTTTTT. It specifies CASRRLSSGRDTGELFF.

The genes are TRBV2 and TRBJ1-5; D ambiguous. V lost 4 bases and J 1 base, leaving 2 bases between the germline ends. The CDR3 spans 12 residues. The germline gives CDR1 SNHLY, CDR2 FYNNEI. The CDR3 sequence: CASSGSNQPQHF. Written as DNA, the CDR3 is TGTGCCAGCAGTGGGAGCAATCAGCCCCAGCATTTT.